The sequence of this T cell receptor (beta chain) was determined in a study of OX40 agonist ivuxolimab in advanced cancers. Trimming shortened V by 8 bases and J by 5 bases, and 19 bases separated the two germline ends. Germline CDR1 MNHEY, CDR2 SVGAGI. This CDR3 comprises 15 residues. Sequencing was performed with immunoSEQ multiplex PCR; in TCRdb, only in-frame clones are kept and a portion is missing. The profile shows around 76,000 clones, 94% of them singletons. This specimen consisted of CD4+ or CD8+ T cells sorted from blood, obtained in a trial of the OX40 agonist ivuxolimab. This sequence was found in an adult with an advanced solid tumor such as melanoma, head and neck, liver or kidney cancer. The chain links TRBV6-5 to TRBJ2-1; maybe TRBD1 (5 bases). The DNA for the CDR3 is TGTGCCAGCCATCGGTCCAGGGTTGAGGACAATGAGCAGTTCTTC. Translating gives CASHRSRVEDNEQFF.